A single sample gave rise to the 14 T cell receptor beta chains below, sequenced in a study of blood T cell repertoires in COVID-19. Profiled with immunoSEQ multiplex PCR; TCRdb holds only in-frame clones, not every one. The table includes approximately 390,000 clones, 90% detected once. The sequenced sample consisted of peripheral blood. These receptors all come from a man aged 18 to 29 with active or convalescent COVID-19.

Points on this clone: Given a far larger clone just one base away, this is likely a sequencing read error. The CDR3 spells CPSKQDRGGFNEKLFF. The CDR3 nucleotides read TGCCCCAGCAAACAGGACAGGGGGGGATTTAATGAAAAACTGTTTTTT. The chain employs TRBV5-1 and TRBJ1-4; 10 bases are shared with TRBD1. Germline values: CDR1 SGHRS, CDR2 YFSETQ. The CDR3 spans 16 residues.

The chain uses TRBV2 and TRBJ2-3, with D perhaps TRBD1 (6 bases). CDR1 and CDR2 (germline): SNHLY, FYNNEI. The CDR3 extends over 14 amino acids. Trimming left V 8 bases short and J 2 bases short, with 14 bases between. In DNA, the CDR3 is TGTGCCAGCGAGAGGGGGAGAACCACAGATACGCAGTATTTT. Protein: CASERGRTTDTQYF.

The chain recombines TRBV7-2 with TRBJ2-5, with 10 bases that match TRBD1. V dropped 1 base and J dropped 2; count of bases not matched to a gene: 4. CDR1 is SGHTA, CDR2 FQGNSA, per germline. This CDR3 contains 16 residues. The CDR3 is CASSLGGQGMQETQYF. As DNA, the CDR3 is TGTGCCAGCAGCTTAGGGGGACAGGGGATGCAAGAGACCCAGTACTTC.

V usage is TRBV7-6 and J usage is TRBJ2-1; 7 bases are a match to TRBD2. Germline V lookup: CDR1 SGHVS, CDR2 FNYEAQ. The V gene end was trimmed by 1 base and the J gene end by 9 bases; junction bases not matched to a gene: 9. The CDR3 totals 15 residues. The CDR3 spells CASSLEASGWSEQFF. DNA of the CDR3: TGTGCCAGCAGCTTAGAGGCTAGCGGATGGAGTGAGCAGTTCTTC. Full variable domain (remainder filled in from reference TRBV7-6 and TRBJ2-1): GAGVSQSPRYKVTKRGQDVALRCDPISGHVSLYWYRQALGQGPEFLTYFNYEAQQDKSGLPNDRFSAERPEGSISTLTIQRTEQRDSAMYRCASSLEASGWSEQFFGPGTRLTVL.

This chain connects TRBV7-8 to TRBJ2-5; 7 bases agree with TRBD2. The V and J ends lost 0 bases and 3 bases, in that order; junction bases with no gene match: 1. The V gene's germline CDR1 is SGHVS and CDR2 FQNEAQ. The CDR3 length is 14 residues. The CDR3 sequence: CASSLAAGEETQYF. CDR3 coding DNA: TGTGCCAGCAGCTTAGCGGCGGGGGAAGAGACCCAGTACTTC.

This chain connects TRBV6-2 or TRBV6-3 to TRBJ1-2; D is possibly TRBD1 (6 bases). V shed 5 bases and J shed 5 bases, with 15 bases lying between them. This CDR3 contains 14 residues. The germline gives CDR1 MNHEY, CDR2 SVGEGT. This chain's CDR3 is CASSKSGTQYGYTF. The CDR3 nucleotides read TGTGCCAGCAGTAAATCCGGGACACAATATGGCTACACCTTC.

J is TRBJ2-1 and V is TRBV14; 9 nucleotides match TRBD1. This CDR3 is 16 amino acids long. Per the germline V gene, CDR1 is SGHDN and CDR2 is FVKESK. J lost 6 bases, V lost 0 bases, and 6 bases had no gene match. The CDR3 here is CASSQDRGTGFNEQFF. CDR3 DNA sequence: TGTGCCAGCAGCCAAGATCGAGGGACAGGGTTCAATGAGCAGTTCTTC.

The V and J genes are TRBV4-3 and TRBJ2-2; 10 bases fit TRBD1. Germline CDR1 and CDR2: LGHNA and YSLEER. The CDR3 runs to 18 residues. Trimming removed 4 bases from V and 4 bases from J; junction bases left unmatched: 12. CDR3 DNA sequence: TGCGCCAGCAGCCTCGACGCCGGGACAGGGGTTGGCACCGGGGAGCTGTTTTTT. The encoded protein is CASSLDAGTGVGTGELFF.

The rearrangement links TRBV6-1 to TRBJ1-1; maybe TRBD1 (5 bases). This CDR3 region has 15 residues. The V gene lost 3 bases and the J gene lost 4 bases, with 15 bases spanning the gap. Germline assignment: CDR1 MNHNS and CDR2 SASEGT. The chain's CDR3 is CASSEVGGSGTEAFF. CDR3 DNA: TGTGCCAGCAGTGAGGTGGGGGGTAGCGGCACTGAAGCTTTCTTT.

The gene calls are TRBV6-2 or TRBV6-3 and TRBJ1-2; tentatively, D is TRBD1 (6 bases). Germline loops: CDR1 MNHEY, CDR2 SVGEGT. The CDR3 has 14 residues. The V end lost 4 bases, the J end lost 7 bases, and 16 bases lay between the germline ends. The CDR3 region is CASSLQGTSVGYTF. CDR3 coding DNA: TGTGCCAGCAGTTTACAGGGTACCTCGGTTGGCTACACCTTC.

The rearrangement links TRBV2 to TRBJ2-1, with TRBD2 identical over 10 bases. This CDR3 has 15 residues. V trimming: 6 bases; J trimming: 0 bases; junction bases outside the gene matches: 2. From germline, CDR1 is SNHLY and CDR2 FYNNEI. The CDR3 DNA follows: TGTGCCAGCAGGTTAGCGGGAGGCTCCTACAATGAGCAGTTCTTC. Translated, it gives CASRLAGGSYNEQFF.

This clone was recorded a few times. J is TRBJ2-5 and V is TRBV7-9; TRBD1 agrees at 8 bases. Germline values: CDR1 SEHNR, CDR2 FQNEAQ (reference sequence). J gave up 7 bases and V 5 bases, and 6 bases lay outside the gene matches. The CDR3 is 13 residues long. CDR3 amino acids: CASSAGQGLTQYF. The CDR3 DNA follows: TGTGCCAGCAGCGCCGGACAGGGATTGACCCAGTACTTC.

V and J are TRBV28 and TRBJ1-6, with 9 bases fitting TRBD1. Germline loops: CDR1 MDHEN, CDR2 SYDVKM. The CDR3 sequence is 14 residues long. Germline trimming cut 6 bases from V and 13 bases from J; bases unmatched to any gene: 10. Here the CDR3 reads CASRYRGQSAPLHF. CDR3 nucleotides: TGTGCCAGCAGGTACAGGGGGCAAAGTGCTCCCCTCCACTTT.

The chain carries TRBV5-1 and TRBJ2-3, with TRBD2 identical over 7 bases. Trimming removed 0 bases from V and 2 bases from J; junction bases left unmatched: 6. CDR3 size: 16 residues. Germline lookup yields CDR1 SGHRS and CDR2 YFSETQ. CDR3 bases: TGCGCCAGCAGCTTGGCTAGCGGACTTTACACAGATACGCAGTATTTT. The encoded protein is CASSLASGLYTDTQYF.